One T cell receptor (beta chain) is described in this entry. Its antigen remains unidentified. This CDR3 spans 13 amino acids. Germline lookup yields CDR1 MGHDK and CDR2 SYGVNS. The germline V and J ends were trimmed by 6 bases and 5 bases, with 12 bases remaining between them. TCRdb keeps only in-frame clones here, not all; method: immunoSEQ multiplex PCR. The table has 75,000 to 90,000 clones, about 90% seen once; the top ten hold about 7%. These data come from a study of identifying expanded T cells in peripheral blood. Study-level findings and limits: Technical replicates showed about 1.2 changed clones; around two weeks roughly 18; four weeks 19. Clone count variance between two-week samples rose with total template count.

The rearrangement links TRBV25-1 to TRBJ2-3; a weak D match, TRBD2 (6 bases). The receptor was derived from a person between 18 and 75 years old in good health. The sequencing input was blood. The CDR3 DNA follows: TGTGCCAGCAGCTGGGCGGGAATAGATACGCAGTATTTT. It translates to CASSWAGIDTQYF.